A single sample is the source of the 10 T cell receptor beta chains below, sequenced in a study of T cells after yellow fever vaccination. TCRdb re-called the 5' RACE reads with MiXCR, one entry per CDR3 protein. The data contain some 500,000 distinct CDR3 sequences, roughly 13% of them singletons. The sequencing here drew on PBMCs, taken on the day of the yellow fever booster vaccination. The receptor set was obtained from a man aged 25 to 40 who received the YFV17D yellow fever vaccine.

This clonotype was seen a handful of times. V and J are TRBV11-2 and TRBJ2-2; 10 bases map to TRBD2. Germline assignment: CDR1 SGHAT and CDR2 FQNNGV. The CDR3 runs 18 residues. Trimming cost V 2 bases and J 6 bases; bases outside gene matches: 12. CDR3: CASSLKSLAGVRAGELFF. The CDR3 bases are TGTGCCAGCAGCTTAAAATCCCTAGCGGGAGTCCGAGCCGGGGAGCTGTTTTTT.

This clonotype was picked up a small number of times. This chain uses TRBV28 with TRBJ2-6; maybe TRBD2 (6 bases). V lost 7 bases to trimming and J lost 2 bases, with 15 bases between them. Germline-derived CDR1 and CDR2 are MDHEN and SYDVKM. This CDR3 region has 16 residues. DNA of the CDR3: TGTGCCAGCACCCCGAACGAGCGGGCTGGGGCCAACGTCCTGACTTTC. Translated, it gives CASTPNERAGANVLTF.

This clonotype was picked up a small number of times. The chain has TRBV29-1 and TRBJ2-1; 13 nucleotides agree with TRBD2. V dropped 7 bases and J dropped 7; count of bases not matched to a gene: 4. This CDR3 spans 13 amino acids. Germline V gives CDR1 SQVTM, CDR2 ANQGSEA. CDR3 DNA: TGCAGCGGTAGGACTAGCGGGAGAAATGAGCAGTTCTTC. Protein sequence: CSGRTSGRNEQFF.

This clonotype was detected a few times. V and J are TRBV5-1 and TRBJ2-7; D gene uncertain. The CDR3 consists of 16 residues. Germline loops: CDR1 SGHRS, CDR2 YFSETQ. V was trimmed by 0 bases and J by 2 bases, leaving 15 bases between them. The CDR3: CASSLVPANPPYEQYF. The CDR3 DNA reads TGCGCCAGCAGCTTGGTTCCTGCTAACCCCCCCTACGAGCAGTACTTC.

The chain has TRBV10-3 and TRBJ2-7, with D perhaps being TRBD1 or TRBD2 (6 bases each). CDR3 length: 16 residues. The V end was cut by 4 bases, the J end by 2 bases, with 18 bases between. Germline CDR1 ENHRY, CDR2 SYGVKD. CDR3 sequence (DNA): TGTGCCATCAGTGGTGTGGGGGGCCAATCTCCCTACGAGCAGTACTTC. Its protein is CAISGVGGQSPYEQYF.

The chain combines TRBV5-1 with TRBJ2-1, with 13 bases lining up with TRBD2. Germline assignment: CDR1 SGHRS and CDR2 YFSETQ. There are 15 residues in the CDR3. The trim removed 3 bases at V and 8 bases at J, leaving 5 bases unmatched. This CDR3 reads CASSSGLAGHYEQFF. The CDR3 bases are TGCGCCAGCAGCTCGGGACTAGCGGGACACTATGAGCAGTTCTTC.

This chain uses TRBV29-1 with TRBJ1-1; TRBD1 agrees at 7 bases. This CDR3 has 13 residues. Germline V lookup: CDR1 SQVTM, CDR2 ANQGSEA. The V gene end was trimmed by 7 bases and the J gene end by 5 bases; junction bases not matched to a gene: 10. The CDR3 DNA sequence: TGCAGCGAAAGACAGGGTAGTTCGACTGAAGCTTTCTTT. As protein: CSERQGSSTEAFF.

The chain carries TRBV11-2 and TRBJ2-5, with D tentatively TRBD2 (6 bases). This CDR3 comprises 17 residues. Trimming removed 0 bases at V and 1 base at J, with 15 bases between. The germline CDR1 and CDR2 sequences are SGHAT and FQNNGV. CDR3 nucleotides: TGTGCCAGCAGCTTAGAGGAGGTGGGAGGCTTCCAAGAGACCCAGTACTTC. It yields the protein CASSLEEVGGFQETQYF.

This clonotype turned up a few times. This sequence joins TRBV10-3 and TRBJ2-6, with TRBD1 matching over 10 bases. The CDR3 spans 18 residues. Germline V gives CDR1 ENHRY, CDR2 SYGVKD. With V trimmed by 5 bases and J by 0 bases, 7 bases remained unmatched. CDR3 protein: CAISQTGGTSSGANVLTF. The CDR3 DNA is TGTGCCATCAGTCAGACAGGGGGCACTTCCTCTGGGGCCAACGTCCTGACTTTC.

This clonotype has just a few counts. This chain links TRBV24-1 with TRBJ2-7, with a tentative D call TRBD2 (7 bases). V was pared by 2 bases and J by 6 bases, with 25 bases between. CDR3 length: 18 amino acids. The germline CDR1 and CDR2 sequences are KGHDR and SFDVKD. CDR3 sequence (DNA): TGTGCCACCAGTGATTCCTCTGGCGGGGGACGAGGGGGAGCCGAGCAGTACTTC. This translates into CATSDSSGGGRGGAEQYF.